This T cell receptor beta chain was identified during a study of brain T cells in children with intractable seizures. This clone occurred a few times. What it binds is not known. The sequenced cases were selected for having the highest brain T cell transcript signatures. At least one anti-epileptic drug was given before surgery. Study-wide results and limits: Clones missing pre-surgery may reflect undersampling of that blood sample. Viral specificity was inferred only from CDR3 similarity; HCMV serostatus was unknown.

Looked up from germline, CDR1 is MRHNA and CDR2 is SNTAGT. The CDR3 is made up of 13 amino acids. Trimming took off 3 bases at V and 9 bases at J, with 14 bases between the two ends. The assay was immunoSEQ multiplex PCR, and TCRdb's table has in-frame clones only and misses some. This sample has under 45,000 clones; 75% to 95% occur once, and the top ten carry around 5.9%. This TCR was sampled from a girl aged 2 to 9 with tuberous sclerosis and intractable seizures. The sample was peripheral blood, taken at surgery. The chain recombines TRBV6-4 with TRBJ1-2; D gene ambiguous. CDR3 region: CASSEGSNSRYTF. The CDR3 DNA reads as TGTGCCAGCAGTGAGGGGTCGAACAGCCGCTACACCTTC.